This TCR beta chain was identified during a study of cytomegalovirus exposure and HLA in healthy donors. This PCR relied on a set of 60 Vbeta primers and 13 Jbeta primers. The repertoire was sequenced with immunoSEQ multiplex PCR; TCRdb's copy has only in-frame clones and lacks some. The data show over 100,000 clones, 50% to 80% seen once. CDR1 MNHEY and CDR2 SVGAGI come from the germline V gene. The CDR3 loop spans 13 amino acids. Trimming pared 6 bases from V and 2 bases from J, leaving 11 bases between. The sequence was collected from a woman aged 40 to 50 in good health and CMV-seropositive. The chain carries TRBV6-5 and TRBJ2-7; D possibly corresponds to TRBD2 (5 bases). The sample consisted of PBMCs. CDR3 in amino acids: CASSRGGAYEQYF. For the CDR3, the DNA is TGTGCCAGCAGCCGCGGAGGAGCCTACGAGCAGTACTTC.